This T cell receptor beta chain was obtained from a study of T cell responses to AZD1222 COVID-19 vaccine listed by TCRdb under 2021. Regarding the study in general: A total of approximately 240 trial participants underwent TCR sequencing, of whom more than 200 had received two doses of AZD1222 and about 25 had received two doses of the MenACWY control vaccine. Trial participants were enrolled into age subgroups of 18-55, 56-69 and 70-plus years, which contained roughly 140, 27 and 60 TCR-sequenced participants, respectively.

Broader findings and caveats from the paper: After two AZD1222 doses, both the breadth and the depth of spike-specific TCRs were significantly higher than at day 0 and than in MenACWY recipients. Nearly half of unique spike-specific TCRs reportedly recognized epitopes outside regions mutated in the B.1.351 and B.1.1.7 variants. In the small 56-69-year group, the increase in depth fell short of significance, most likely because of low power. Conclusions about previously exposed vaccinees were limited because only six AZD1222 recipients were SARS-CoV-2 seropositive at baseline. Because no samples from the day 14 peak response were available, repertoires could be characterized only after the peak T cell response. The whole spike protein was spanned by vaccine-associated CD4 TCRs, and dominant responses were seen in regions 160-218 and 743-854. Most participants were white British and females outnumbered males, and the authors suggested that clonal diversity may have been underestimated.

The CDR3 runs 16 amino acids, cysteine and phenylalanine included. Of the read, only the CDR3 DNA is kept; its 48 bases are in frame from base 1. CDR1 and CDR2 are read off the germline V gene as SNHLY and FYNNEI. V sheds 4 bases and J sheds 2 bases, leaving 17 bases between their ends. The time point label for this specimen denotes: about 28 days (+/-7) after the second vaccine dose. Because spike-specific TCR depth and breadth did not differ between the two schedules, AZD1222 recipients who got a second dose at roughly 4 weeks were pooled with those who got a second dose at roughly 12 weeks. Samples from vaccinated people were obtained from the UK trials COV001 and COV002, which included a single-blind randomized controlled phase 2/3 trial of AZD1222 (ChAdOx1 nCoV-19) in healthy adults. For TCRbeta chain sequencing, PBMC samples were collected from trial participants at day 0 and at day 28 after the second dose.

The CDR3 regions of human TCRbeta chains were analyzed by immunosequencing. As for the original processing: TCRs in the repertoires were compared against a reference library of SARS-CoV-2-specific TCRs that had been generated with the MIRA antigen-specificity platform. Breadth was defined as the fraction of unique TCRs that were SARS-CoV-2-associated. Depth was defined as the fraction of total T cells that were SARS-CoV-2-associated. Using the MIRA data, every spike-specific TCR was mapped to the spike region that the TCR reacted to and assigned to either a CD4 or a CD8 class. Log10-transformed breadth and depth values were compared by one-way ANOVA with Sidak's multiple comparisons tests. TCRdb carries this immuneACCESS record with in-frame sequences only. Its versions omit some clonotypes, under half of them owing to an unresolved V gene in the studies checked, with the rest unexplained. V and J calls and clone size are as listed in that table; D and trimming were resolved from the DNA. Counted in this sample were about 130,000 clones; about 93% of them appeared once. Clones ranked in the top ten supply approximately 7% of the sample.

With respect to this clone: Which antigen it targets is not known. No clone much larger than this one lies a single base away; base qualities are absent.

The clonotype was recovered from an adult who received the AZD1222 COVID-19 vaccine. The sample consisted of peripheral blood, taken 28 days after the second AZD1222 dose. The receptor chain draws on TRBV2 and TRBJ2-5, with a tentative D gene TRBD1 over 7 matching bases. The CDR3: CASSARRRDRQETQYF. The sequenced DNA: TGTGCCAGCAGTGCGCGTAGGAGGGACAGACAAGAGACCCAGTACTTC.